Shown below are 30 T cell receptor beta chains from a single sample sequenced in a study of breast tumors, draining lymph nodes, adjacent tissues. TCRdb used MiXCR to reprocess the multiplex PCR reads, holding one entry per CDR3 protein. The sample includes about 200,000 distinct CDR3 sequences, 25% to 40% seen only once; the top ten take about 4.5%. Samples came from axillary lymph nodes draining the breast cancer. Input material: axillary lymph node tissue. These receptors all stem from a female donor with breast cancer. Some clones in this sample may be carry-over from other donors' samples.

Concerning this clonotype itself: Given a much more abundant clone one base away, this may be a read error. The J gene is TRBJ2-7, the V gene TRBV6-6, with 7 nucleotides matching TRBD1. The germline V gene encodes CDR1 MNHNY and CDR2 SVGAGI (reference sequence). V lost 4 bases, J lost 5 bases, and 14 bases stayed unmatched. The CDR3 runs 16 residues. The CDR3, as DNA: TGTGCCAGCAGTTTCTCCCCCCGGGACAGTTCCCACGAGCAGTACTTC. The encoded protein is CASSFSPRDSSHEQYF.

The gene calls are TRBV12-3 or TRBV12-4 and TRBJ2-5; the match to TRBD2 covers 7 bases. This CDR3 is 18 amino acids long. After removal of 3 bases from V and 2 bases from J, the junction contained 15 bases not matched to a gene. CDR3 in amino acids: CASSFARGFLAVQETQYF. In nucleotides, the CDR3 is TGTGCCAGCAGTTTCGCGCGAGGTTTTCTAGCGGTACAAGAGACCCAGTACTTC.

The sample holds a few counts of this clonotype. Being one base from a much bigger clone, this may be a read error. V usage is TRBV9 and J usage is TRBJ2-5, with D tentatively TRBD2 (5 bases). This CDR3 has 15 amino acids. Germline-derived CDR1 and CDR2 are SGDLS and YYNGEE. The chain's CDR3 is CASSVVAEDQETPYF. Here the CDR3 DNA reads TGTGCCAGCAGCGTAGTTGCGGAGGACCAAGAGACCCCGTACTTC.

Many counts were recorded for this clonotype. This rearrangement joins TRBV2 to TRBJ2-2; perhaps TRBD1 as D (7 bases). The CDR3 contains 15 residues. Germline-derived CDR1 and CDR2 are SNHLY and FYNNEI. The ends were cut back, 3 bases at V and 5 bases at J, with 13 bases in the middle. As DNA, the CDR3 is TGTGCCAGCAGTGAGGAGGGGGCGGGGACCGGGGAGCTGTTTTTT. The encoded protein is CASSEEGAGTGELFF.

This clonotype was seen ten or more times. The chain joins TRBV20-1 to TRBJ2-7; 8 positions match TRBD1. Germline CDR1 and CDR2: DFQATT and SNEGSKA (reference sequence). CDR3 length: 13 residues. V dropped 2 bases and J dropped 5; count of bases not matched to a gene: 5. The CDR3 region is CSARKTGDDEQYF. Here the CDR3 DNA reads TGCAGTGCTAGAAAGACAGGGGACGACGAGCAGTACTTC.

Points on this clonotype: A much more abundant neighbour one base away suggests this may be a read error. This chain connects TRBV11-2 to TRBJ1-5, with D perhaps TRBD1 (5 bases). From germline, CDR1 is SGHAT and CDR2 FQNNGV. The CDR3 loop spans 13 amino acids. Trimming cost V 1 base and J 9 bases, with 10 bases left between them. CDR3 sequence: CASSLAGGRPQHF. CDR3 bases: TGTGCCAGCAGCTTAGCGGGGGGTCGGCCCCAGCATTTT.

This clonotype has a count of ten or more. The chain's CDR3 is CAWSGAGDTQYF. In DNA, the CDR3 is TGTGCCTGGAGTGGAGCGGGAGATACGCAGTATTTT. This chain uses TRBV30 with TRBJ2-3; weak D call: TRBD2 (6 bases). This CDR3 is 12 amino acids long. Germline CDR1 is GTSNPN and CDR2 is SVGIG (reference sequence). Trimming took off 1 base at V and 5 bases at J, with 7 bases between the two ends.

This clonotype has at least ten counts. This chain uses TRBV20-1 with TRBJ2-5, with 15 bases identical to TRBD2. Germline V gene sequence: CDR1 DFQATT, CDR2 SNEGSKA (reference sequence). V shed 2 bases and J 9 bases; nucleotides not matched to a gene: 10. This CDR3 spans 16 amino acids. CDR3 loop: CSARPPSGLAGGAQYF. The CDR3 nucleotides are TGCAGTGCTAGACCTCCCTCTGGACTAGCGGGGGGGGCCCAGTACTTC.

This clonotype was recorded many times. This sequence joins TRBV12-3 or TRBV12-4 and TRBJ2-1; 10 positions agree with TRBD2. V shed 6 bases, J shed 5 bases, and the junction held 7 bases outside the gene matches. This CDR3 spans 15 amino acids. The CDR3 DNA is TGTGCCAGCAGCCGTAGCGGGGGGCCCAACAATGAGCAGTTCTTC. Translation gives CASSRSGGPNNEQFF.

A remark on this clonotype: This may stem from a read error, because a much larger clone lies one nucleotide away. The V call is TRBV5-1, the J call TRBJ1-2; TRBD1 matches 8 bases. CDR1 and CDR2 (germline): SGHRS, YFSETQ. The CDR3 sequence is 14 residues long. Written as DNA, the CDR3 is TGCGCCAGCAGTCTATCAGGGGGCCCCTATGGCTGCACCTTC. Protein: CASSLSGGPYGCTF.

This clonotype was detected ten times or more. The chain recombines TRBV30 with TRBJ1-5; D ambiguous. The CDR3 extends over 15 amino acids. V was cut by 1 base and J by 0 bases, with 10 bases left in between. Per germline, CDR1 GTSNPN and CDR2 SVGIG (reference sequence). The CDR3 reads CAWSEGTYSNQPQHF. The CDR3 nucleotides read TGTGCCTGGAGTGAAGGCACCTATAGCAATCAGCCCCAGCATTTT.

In this sample, this clonotype turned up many times. CDR3 residues: CASSPTDTYEQYF. CDR3 DNA: TGTGCCAGCTCACCCACGGATACCTACGAGCAGTACTTC. V and J are TRBV2 and TRBJ2-7, with D unresolved. The germline V and J ends were trimmed by 8 bases and 2 bases, with 13 bases remaining between them. Germline lookup yields CDR1 SNHLY and CDR2 FYNNEI. The CDR3 sequence is 13 residues long.

This clonotype was observed at least ten times. V and J are TRBV20-1 and TRBJ2-5, with 7 positions matching TRBD1. Germline lookup yields CDR1 DFQATT and CDR2 SNEGSKA (reference sequence). The CDR3 runs to 14 residues. V was clipped by 5 bases and J by 2 bases; unmatched bases: 8. In DNA form, the CDR3 reads TGCAGTGCTCCCCCCGGGACAGAACAAGAGACCCAGTACTTC. This sequence encodes CSAPPGTEQETQYF.

This clonotype was seen only a few times. Since a much larger clone is just one base distant, this may be a read error. This rearrangement joins TRBV9 to TRBJ2-3; the D is unclear. The CDR3 contains 15 residues. Per the germline V gene, CDR1 is SGDLS and CDR2 is YYNGEE. CDR3 loop: CASSVESDLTDTPYF. CDR3 DNA sequence: TGTGCCAGCAGCGTAGAAAGCGATCTCACAGATACGCCGTATTTT.

This clonotype was counted at least ten times. The chain couples TRBV4-1 to TRBJ2-7, with 7 bases matching TRBD2. Germline V gives CDR1 MGHRA, CDR2 YSYEKL. The CDR3 length is 17 residues. V lost 2 bases and J lost 0; bases outside the gene matches: 10. In DNA form, the CDR3 reads TGCGCCAGCAGCCAATTGGCCGGACTAGTGCACTCCTACGAGCAGTACTTC. Amino acids: CASSQLAGLVHSYEQYF.

V gene TRBV11-3 combines with J gene TRBJ2-2; TRBD2 matches 10 bases. CDR1 is SGHNT and CDR2 is YENEEA in the germline V gene. This CDR3 comprises 16 residues. The V and J ends lost 1 base and 5 bases, in that order; junction bases with no gene match: 4. The CDR3 spells CASSLGASGSTGELFF. The CDR3 DNA reads TGTGCCAGCAGCTTAGGGGCTAGCGGGAGTACCGGGGAGCTGTTTTTT.

This clonotype appeared many times. At one boundary the junction diverges from the germline segment, which might be a read error. The rearrangement links TRBV7-9 to TRBJ1-2; weak D call: TRBD1 (6 bases). This CDR3 has 15 amino acids. CDR1 and CDR2 from the germline V gene are SEHNR and FQNEAQ (reference sequence). This CDR3 reads CASSLGMGASYGYPF. CDR3 nucleotide sequence: TGTGCCAGCAGCTTAGGCATGGGGGCCAGCTATGGCTACCCCTTC.

The rearrangement links TRBV5-1 to TRBJ2-3, with TRBD1 as a possible D gene (5 bases). Germline CDR1 and CDR2: SGHRS and YFSETQ. The CDR3 is 13 amino acids. The V and J ends lost 0 bases and 6 bases respectively, with 8 bases between them. Here the CDR3 reads CASSLGQRDTQYF. Here the CDR3 DNA reads TGCGCCAGCAGCTTGGGACAGCGCGATACGCAGTATTTT.

This clonotype was observed at least ten times. The chain employs TRBV6-2 or TRBV6-3 and TRBJ2-2; D is unresolved. Germline V gives CDR1 MNHEY, CDR2 SVGEGT. The CDR3 contains 13 residues. V gave up 2 bases and J gave up 7 bases, with 8 bases separating them. CDR3 residues: CASSYVGYGELFF. In nucleotides, the CDR3 is TGTGCCAGCAGTTACGTCGGCTACGGGGAGCTGTTTTTT.

The CDR3 DNA reads TGTGCCAGCAGCACACTCACTACGGCTGCATACAATGAGCAGTTCTTC. Protein sequence: CASSTLTTAAYNEQFF. The V gene is TRBV7-9, the J gene TRBJ2-1; no definite D call. In germline, CDR1 is SEHNR, CDR2 FQNEAQ (reference sequence). The CDR3 sequence is 16 residues long. V was trimmed by 5 bases and J by 4 bases, leaving 18 bases between them.

This clonotype was picked up many times. The chain links TRBV11-2 to TRBJ2-3; 14 bases map to TRBD2. CDR3 size: 17 residues. The ends lost 5 bases at V and 6 bases at J; junction bases unmatched: 10. Germline V gene sequence: CDR1 SGHAT, CDR2 FQNNGV. The CDR3 DNA follows: TGTGCCAGCAGCGTGTCCGGGACTAGCGGGAGACCCGATACGCAGTATTTT. Its protein is CASSVSGTSGRPDTQYF. Full variable domain (rest looked up from reference TRBV11-2 and TRBJ2-3): EAGVAQSPRYKIIEKRQSVAFWCNPISGHATLYWYQQILGQGPKLLIQFQNNGVVDDSQLPKDRFSAERLKGVDSTLKIQPAKLEDSAVYLCASSVSGTSGRPDTQYFGPGTRLTVL.

There are many counts of this clonotype. V usage is TRBV7-9 and J usage is TRBJ1-2; D is possibly TRBD1 (6 bases). Germline CDR1 SEHNR, CDR2 FQNEAQ (reference sequence). The CDR3 runs to 14 residues. The ends were cut back, 4 bases at V and 6 bases at J, with 15 bases in the middle. DNA for the CDR3: TGTGCCAGCAGCTCCACCGGGACAACCGATGGCTACACCTTC. This codes for CASSSTGTTDGYTF.

V usage is TRBV20-1 and J usage is TRBJ2-5, with D perhaps TRBD1 (6 bases). CDR1 is DFQATT and CDR2 is SNEGSKA in the germline V gene (reference sequence). V was shortened by 4 bases and J by 5 bases, with 17 bases between the two germline ends. This CDR3 is 14 amino acids long. The CDR3 sequence: CSAISGRGKETQYF. For the CDR3, the DNA is TGCAGTGCTATAAGCGGCAGGGGTAAGGAGACCCAGTACTTC.

This clonotype was recorded at least ten times. The V gene is TRBV20-1, the J gene TRBJ2-1; 9 nucleotides agree with TRBD2. Trimming took 3 bases from V and 8 from J; bases not matched to a gene: 14. This CDR3 has 16 amino acids. Germline assignment: CDR1 DFQATT and CDR2 SNEGSKA (reference sequence). The CDR3 DNA sequence: TGCAGTGCTAGTGGGTCCGCGGGAGGGGCGGGGGATGAGCAGTTCTTC. This sequence encodes CSASGSAGGAGDEQFF.

This clonotype was counted a single time. This sequence joins TRBV30 and TRBJ1-6, with 7 bases that match TRBD1. This CDR3 comprises 14 residues. From germline, CDR1 is GTSNPN and CDR2 SVGIG (reference sequence). With V trimmed by 2 bases and J by 5 bases, 3 bases remained unmatched. CDR3 in DNA: TGTGCCTGGAGTAACAGGGGAAATAATTCACCCCTCCACTTT. Its protein product is CAWSNRGNNSPLHF.

The chain carries TRBV10-2 and TRBJ2-1, with 15 bases aligning to TRBD2. CDR3 length equals 15 residues. Looked up from germline, CDR1 is WSHSY and CDR2 is SAAADI. The junction had 7 bases not matched to a gene; V was cut back by 3 bases and J by 13 bases. The CDR3: CASSDPGLAGGGQFF. The CDR3 DNA is TGCGCCAGCAGTGACCCCGGACTAGCGGGAGGGGGCCAGTTCTTC.

The chain has TRBV25-1 and TRBJ1-2, with 7 nucleotides matching TRBD1. Germline lookup yields CDR1 MGHDK and CDR2 SYGVNS. This CDR3 is built from 13 residues. V shed 9 bases, J shed 7 bases, and the junction held 11 bases outside the gene matches. CDR3 coding DNA: TGTGCCAGTGCTGCACAGGGGTCGGGTGGCTACACCTTC. It encodes CASAAQGSGGYTF.

This clonotype was detected many times. The V gene is TRBV4-1, the J gene TRBJ1-4; no clear D gene. CDR1 is MGHRA and CDR2 is YSYEKL in the germline V gene. The CDR3 runs 17 residues. Between the trimmed V and J ends, which lost 2 bases and 4 bases, there was a span of 17 bases. CDR3 in amino acids: CASSQTGIRRINEKLFF. The CDR3 DNA reads TGCGCCAGCAGCCAAACCGGTATACGTCGGATTAATGAAAAACTGTTTTTT.

This clonotype was detected ten times or more. The J gene is TRBJ2-1, the V gene TRBV7-3, with D possibly TRBD1 on 6 matching bases. The germline gives CDR1 SGHTA, CDR2 FQGTGA. V lost 2 bases and J 9 bases, leaving 17 bases between the germline ends. This CDR3 is built from 15 residues. Here the CDR3 reads CASSLSRQESFEQFF. The DNA for the CDR3 is TGTGCCAGCAGCTTATCGAGACAGGAATCGTTTGAGCAGTTCTTC.

This clonotype has a count of ten or more. A much larger clone sits a single nucleotide away, making a read error possible. This CDR3 is missing its conserved last phenylalanine or tryptophan, likely due to a read error. The chain employs TRBV20-1 and TRBJ2-5; D gene uncertain. Trimming took off 8 bases at V and 5 bases at J, with 9 bases between the two ends. CDR1 is DFQATT, CDR2 SNEGSKA, per germline (reference sequence). CDR3 length: 10 residues. In nucleotides, the CDR3 is TGCAGTTCCCTTGGTGAGACCCAGTACTCC. It yields the protein CSSLGETQYS.